A selection of T cell receptor beta chains follows, all from one sample in a study of T cells after yellow fever vaccination. Each CDR3 protein is one row after TCRdb ran MiXCR on the 5' RACE reads. Among 200,000 to 250,000 distinct CDR3 sequences, 6.9% were seen once, and the ten largest hold roughly 0.93%. Sequencing was performed on CD4+ T cells sorted from PBMCs, taken 15 days after the yellow fever booster vaccination. The receptors come from a man younger than 45 who received the YFV17D yellow fever vaccine. Both conserved end residues are trimmed from each CDR3. Clone size, where shown, is once, few, many, or a class for clones that have expanded.

V	size	J	CDR3
TRBV7-2	few	TRBJ2-5	ASSSSGAWTQY
TRBV10-3	many	TRBJ2-1	AIRERGLNNEQF
TRBV19	few	TRBJ2-7	ATTGAGGGDEQY
TRBV20-1	few	TRBJ2-3	SAKTADSTDTQY
TRBV20-1	few	TRBJ2-7	SARGASPMEQY
TRBV11-2	few	TRBJ1-3	ASSLRRPAGNTIY
TRBV5-1	many	TRBJ2-2	ASSLRRQGRDTGELF
TRBV24-1	NA	TRBJ2-1	ATSDLRPSGYNEQF
TRBV28	few	TRBJ2-2	ASTTRGTGELF
TRBV12-3/TRBV12-4	many	TRBJ2-7	ASSRGQGYEQY
TRBV27	few	TRBJ2-4	ASSSVALAKNIQY
TRBV7-2	many	TRBJ2-7	ASSYQDRAEQY
TRBV12-3/TRBV12-4	NA	TRBJ2-3	ASSLEGSGRTTDTQY
TRBV7-9	few	TRBJ2-1	ASSSSAGGPYNEQF
TRBV4-3	NA	TRBJ1-2	ASSQDPGEDRGRGGYGYT
TRBV7-2	NA	TRBJ2-7	ASSAGTVSYEQY
TRBV5-1	NA	TRBJ1-5	ASSLDGALNQPQH
TRBV7-3	NA	TRBJ2-7	ASSSGGGSGYEQY
TRBV15	many	TRBJ2-1	ATRDRPYNEQF
TRBV27	many	TRBJ2-3	ASADGRGDTDTQY
TRBV6-5	NA	TRBJ2-3	ASSYSNPSSNTQY
TRBV5-1	NA	TRBJ2-2	ASSPTSGATGELF
TRBV12-3/TRBV12-4	NA	TRBJ2-2	ASRGLAGARELF
TRBV5-6	NA	TRBJ2-1	ASSLDRTLTFEQF
TRBV7-2	NA	TRBJ2-5	ASSIQGIQETQY
TRBV30	many	TRBJ1-6	AWSVGTGNSPLH
TRBV6-5	NA	TRBJ1-5	ASSFDPGSNQPQH
TRBV2	NA	TRBJ2-1	ASSGWDGNEQF
TRBV12-3/TRBV12-4	many	TRBJ1-4	ASRMTAPTNEKLF
TRBV21-1	many	TRBJ2-7	ASSKYDSPVD
TRBV12-3/TRBV12-4	NA	TRBJ2-1	ASSFPGTSGSYNEQF
TRBV7-2	NA	TRBJ2-7	ASSAAGHSYEQY
TRBV12-3/TRBV12-4	many	TRBJ1-6	ASTPGQVGFSLH
TRBV29-1	NA	TRBJ2-1	SVTSGDDQF
TRBV7-2	NA	TRBJ1-1	ASSLLGGGEAF
TRBV7-8	few	TRBJ1-1	ASSLVARSNTEAF
TRBV7-3	NA	TRBJ2-3	ASSPFSGTDTQY
TRBV5-5	few	TRBJ1-5	ASSRDSLGPQH
TRBV7-3	many	TRBJ2-7	ASSLMAAGIYEQY
TRBV5-1	few	TRBJ2-3	ASSLNPPGTDTQY
TRBV20-1	NA	TRBJ2-5	SGQGGRETQY